The clone carrying this T cell receptor (beta chain) was counted once. The V gene end was trimmed by 2 bases and the J gene end by 7 bases; junction bases not matched to a gene: 8. CDR1 and CDR2 (germline): KGHDR, SFDVKD. This CDR3 is 17 amino acids long. The data stem from a study of blood T cell repertoires in COVID-19. The method was immunoSEQ multiplex PCR; TCRdb's version includes in-frame clones alone and lacks a portion of them. Here the sample spans around 150,000 clones, 80% to 90% being singletons. The chain has TRBV24-1 and TRBJ2-2; 11 bases match TRBD2. The receptor was derived from an older man with acute or convalescent COVID-19. The sample consisted of peripheral blood. CDR3 sequence reads: CATSDSSLAGVIGELFF. DNA for the CDR3: TGTGCCACCAGTGATTCTTCACTAGCGGGAGTGATCGGGGAGCTGTTTTTT.